The 32 T cell receptor beta chains in this list originate from one sample, sequenced in a study of T cell repertoires in cytomegalovirus infection. MiXCR, run by TCRdb on the reads, gives a single entry per CDR3 protein. Of around 530,000 distinct CDR3 sequences listed, more than 15% are singletons. Sequencing was done on a sample of CD8+ T cells from PBMCs. The receptors originated from a human donor in good health (CMV status not recorded). Some clones in this sample may be carry-over from other donors' samples.

In this sample, this clonotype turned up many times. The chain employs TRBV27 and TRBJ2-7; weak D call: TRBD1 (6 bases). V lost 2 bases, J lost 2 bases, and 13 bases lay in between. CDR3 length equals 15 residues. Germline CDR1 is MNHEY and CDR2 is SMNVEV (reference sequence). CDR3 bases: TGTGCCAGCAGTTTAGGGCAGGGGATTACCTACGAGCAGTACTTC. Translation: CASSLGQGITYEQYF.

This chain joins TRBV27 and TRBJ2-4; D is perhaps TRBD1 (6 bases). This CDR3 has 13 amino acids. Trimming removed 2 bases at V and 10 bases at J, with 12 bases between. Germline V lookup: CDR1 MNHEY, CDR2 SMNVEV (reference sequence). In DNA, the CDR3 is TGTGCCAGCAGTTTAAGGGGACACCGGATTCAGTACTTC. Translation gives CASSLRGHRIQYF.

This clonotype was seen at least ten times. The V call is TRBV7-9, the J call TRBJ1-6; D is ambiguous. The CDR3 is made up of 14 amino acids. The germline V and J ends were trimmed by 1 base and 3 bases, with 4 bases remaining between them. Per the germline V gene, CDR1 is SEHNR and CDR2 is FQNEAQ (reference sequence). CDR3 sequence: CASSLDSYNSPLHF. The CDR3 DNA sequence: TGTGCCAGCAGCTTAGACAGCTATAATTCACCCCTCCACTTT. Full variable domain (remainder filled in from reference TRBV7-9 and TRBJ1-6): DTGVSQNPRHKITKRGQNVTFRCDPISEHNRLYWYRQTLGQGPEFLTYFQNEAQLEKSRLLSDRFSAERPKGSFSTLEIQRTEQGDSAMYLCASSLDSYNSPLHFGNGTRLTVT.

The chain is built from TRBV11-1 and TRBJ2-7, with D maybe TRBD1 (6 bases). This CDR3 has 13 residues. V was shortened by 5 bases and J by 4 bases, with 12 bases between the two germline ends. Germline values: CDR1 SGHAT, CDR2 FQDESV (reference sequence). The CDR3 protein is CASSPIGTYEQYF. The CDR3 DNA reads TGTGCCAGCAGCCCGATTGGGACATACGAGCAGTACTTC.

This clonotype was counted only a few times. The chain links TRBV7-9 to TRBJ1-5, with D maybe TRBD1 (6 bases). The length of the CDR3 is 19 residues. Per the germline V gene, CDR1 is SEHNR and CDR2 is FQNEAQ (reference sequence). The V and J ends lost 2 bases and 0 bases respectively, with 20 bases between them. DNA of the CDR3: TGTGCCAGCAGCTTAACCACGGACAGAGAACTTTATAGCAATCAGCCCCAGCATTTT. This codes for CASSLTTDRELYSNQPQHF.

The sample holds many counts of this clonotype. V usage is TRBV7-9 and J usage is TRBJ2-1; either TRBD1 or TRBD2 may supply D (6 bases each). The CDR3 has 16 residues. In germline, CDR1 is SEHNR, CDR2 FQNEAQ (reference sequence). Trimming left V 5 bases short and J 1 base short, with 15 bases between. As DNA, the CDR3 is TGTGCCAGCAGCCTGTGGGGGGCCGGATCCTACAATGAGCAGTTCTTC. Protein product: CASSLWGAGSYNEQFF.

This clonotype came up many times. The chain has TRBV7-9 and TRBJ1-1; perhaps TRBD1 as D (5 bases). Trimming stripped 2 bases from V and 7 bases from J, with 14 bases between. Per germline, CDR1 SEHNR and CDR2 FQNEAQ (reference sequence). CDR3 size: 14 residues. CDR3 region: CASSLIRQRVEAFF. DNA of the CDR3: TGTGCCAGCAGCTTAATAAGACAGCGCGTTGAAGCTTTCTTT.

This clonotype was counted only a few times. CDR3 sequence (DNA): TGTGCCAGCAGCCCCCCAAACATCGAGGGGGACACTGAAGCTTTCTTT. It is translated as CASSPPNIEGDTEAFF. V and J are TRBV7-9 and TRBJ1-1; D is perhaps TRBD1 (6 bases). From germline, CDR1 is SEHNR and CDR2 FQNEAQ (reference sequence). There are 16 residues in the CDR3. The V gene lost 5 bases and the J gene lost 3 bases, with 19 bases spanning the gap.

V usage is TRBV3-1 and J usage is TRBJ1-1; tentative D call: TRBD1 (5 bases). The CDR3 length is 13 residues. V was trimmed by 3 bases and J by 6 bases, leaving 11 bases between them. In germline, CDR1 is LGHDT, CDR2 YNNKEL (reference sequence). The CDR3 bases are TGTGCCAGCAGCCAGGGCAGGGTCGCTGAAGCTTTCTTT. It specifies CASSQGRVAEAFF.

The CDR3 is CASSQDKGQGGYEQYF. CDR3 DNA: TGTGCCAGCAGCCAAGATAAGGGACAGGGGGGATACGAGCAGTACTTC. The chain couples TRBV3-1 to TRBJ2-7, with 11 nucleotides matching TRBD1. Per germline, CDR1 LGHDT and CDR2 YNNKEL (reference sequence). CDR3 length: 16 residues. The ends lost 0 bases at V and 4 bases at J; junction bases unmatched: 5.

This clonotype came up many times. The J gene is TRBJ2-1, the V gene TRBV7-6; maybe TRBD2 (6 bases). This CDR3 region has 16 residues. In germline, CDR1 is SGHVS, CDR2 FNYEAQ. The V end was cut by 8 bases, the J end by 6 bases, with 23 bases between. CDR3 sequence: CASPTQPTQGGNEQFF. CDR3 DNA sequence: TGTGCCAGCCCCACCCAACCCACCCAGGGAGGCAATGAGCAGTTCTTC.

The chain is built from TRBV3-1 and TRBJ2-3; the D gene is possibly TRBD1 (7 bases). CDR3 size: 17 residues. V lost 0 bases to trimming and J lost 8 bases, with 21 bases between them. The germline CDR1 and CDR2 sequences are LGHDT and YNNKEL (reference sequence). The CDR3 region has the DNA TGTGCCAGCAGCCAAGAAGTGGAGGGGGCTCCCCGGGGTACGCAGTATTTT. Protein: CASSQEVEGAPRGTQYF.

In this sample, this clonotype turned up many times. The J gene is TRBJ2-1, the V gene TRBV7-9; tentative D call: TRBD2 (5 bases). The CDR3 runs to 12 residues. V was shortened by 6 bases and J by 5 bases, with 8 bases between the two germline ends. Germline CDR1 reads SEHNR; CDR2 reads FQNEAQ (reference sequence). The CDR3 spells CASSPGDNEQFF. Here the CDR3 DNA reads TGTGCCAGCAGTCCCGGGGACAATGAGCAGTTCTTC.

This clonotype was found many times. The chain employs TRBV7-2 and TRBJ2-7; tentative D call: TRBD2 (5 bases). The V end was cut by 2 bases, the J end by 6 bases, with 8 bases between. The CDR3 runs to 12 residues. The germline V gene encodes CDR1 SGHTA and CDR2 FQGNSA. CDR3 nucleotide sequence: TGTGCCAGCAGCTTAACGGGATCCGAGCAGTACTTC. It translates to CASSLTGSEQYF.

A few counts support this clonotype. V is TRBV27 and J is TRBJ2-7, with D hard to call. This CDR3 has 12 residues. Deletions cut 2 bases from V and 9 bases from J, with 11 bases between. Germline CDR1 reads MNHEY; CDR2 reads SMNVEV (reference sequence). The CDR3 loop is CASSLRGLVQYF. The CDR3 nucleotides are TGTGCCAGCAGTTTACGTGGTTTAGTGCAGTACTTC.

DNA of the CDR3: TGTGCCAGCAGTGCATGGACAGCCAACACTGAAGCTTTCTTT. Residues: CASSAWTANTEAFF. The V call is TRBV6-1, the J call TRBJ1-1; D is perhaps TRBD1 (6 bases). Trimming cost V 4 bases and J 2 bases, with 11 bases left between them. Germline V lookup: CDR1 MNHNS, CDR2 SASEGT. This CDR3 contains 14 residues.

The table lists this clonotype with a few counts. The CDR3 reads CASSLYDSQNQPQHF. In DNA form, the CDR3 reads TGTGCCAGCAGCTTGTACGACAGCCAGAATCAGCCCCAGCATTTT. The chain recombines TRBV5-5 with TRBJ1-5, with D perhaps TRBD1 (5 bases). The CDR3 loop spans 15 amino acids. From germline, CDR1 is SGHKS and CDR2 YYEKEE (reference sequence). Trimming stripped 1 base from V and 4 bases from J, with 12 bases between.

The genes are TRBV28 and TRBJ2-3, with D perhaps TRBD2 (6 bases). CDR3 length: 14 residues. The V end lost 3 bases, the J end lost 6 bases, and 13 bases lay between the germline ends. Germline V gene data show CDR1 as MDHEN and CDR2 as SYDVKM. The CDR3 bases are TGTGCCAGCAGTTTCCGGGCTCGGGGGGATACGCAGTATTTT. Translation: CASSFRARGDTQYF.

This chain links TRBV4-1 with TRBJ2-1, with 7 bases identical to TRBD2. The V gene end was trimmed by 0 bases and the J gene end by 3 bases; junction bases not matched to a gene: 8. The CDR3 is 17 amino acids. Germline assignment: CDR1 MGHRA and CDR2 YSYEKL. In nucleotides, the CDR3 is TGCGCCAGCAGCCAAGAGGCAAGGGAGGGGTTCTACAATGAGCAGTTCTTC. Residues: CASSQEAREGFYNEQFF.

This clonotype was seen only once. This CDR3 fails to terminate in the conserved phenylalanine or tryptophan, so it likely reflects a read error. This chain connects TRBV2 to TRBJ2-7; weak D call: TRBD1 (6 bases). V dropped 4 bases and J dropped 1 base, with 8 bases sitting between them. The CDR3 spans 13 residues. Germline values: CDR1 SNHLY, CDR2 FYNNEI. In nucleotides, the CDR3 is TGTGCCAGCAGTGTAGGGGGTTCCTACGAGCAGTACTTA. This sequence encodes CASSVGGSYEQYL.

This clonotype was seen many times. V gene TRBV7-3 combines with J gene TRBJ2-3, with TRBD2 matching 11 bases. V trimming: 4 bases; J trimming: 1 base; junction bases outside the gene matches: 1. Germline CDR1 reads SGHTA; CDR2 reads FQGTGA. The CDR3 sequence is 15 residues long. CDR3 protein: CASSSLAGGTDTQYF. The CDR3 bases are TGTGCCAGCAGCTCACTAGCGGGAGGCACAGATACGCAGTATTTT.

The CDR3 coding sequence is TGTGCCAGCAGAGAGTGGTCTGGGGCCAACGTCCTGACTTTC. It specifies CASREWSGANVLTF. The rearrangement uses TRBV27 and TRBJ2-6; D is ambiguous. CDR1 and CDR2 (germline): MNHEY, SMNVEV (reference sequence). CDR3 size: 14 residues. V lost 6 bases and J 1 base, leaving 7 bases between the germline ends.

This clonotype was seen repeatedly, ten times or more. The CDR3 nucleotides read TGTGCCAGCAGTGAAGACCTCTGGACAGGGGCCGTCACCGGGGAGCTGTTTTTT. Its protein is CASSEDLWTGAVTGELFF. The rearrangement joins TRBV6-1 to TRBJ2-2; 9 bases line up with TRBD1. The CDR3 length is 18 residues. Germline V lookup: CDR1 MNHNS, CDR2 SASEGT. The V segment lost 1 base and the J segment 4 bases; nucleotides outside the gene matches: 10.

This clonotype was seen many times. J is TRBJ2-3 and V is TRBV2, with D possibly being TRBD1 (7 bases). Germline assignment: CDR1 SNHLY and CDR2 FYNNEI. CDR3 length: 16 amino acids. V gave up 9 bases and J gave up 1 base, with 20 bases separating them. The CDR3 sequence is CARGGTDRDGTDTQYF. CDR3 DNA: TGTGCCAGAGGAGGGACCGACAGGGACGGCACAGATACGCAGTATTTT.

The genes are TRBV28 and TRBJ2-7, with 8 bases fitting TRBD1. CDR1 is MDHEN, CDR2 SYDVKM, per germline. Trimming at V came to 7 bases and at J to 2 bases, leaving 10 bases not matched to a gene. The CDR3 totals 15 residues. The CDR3 here is CASTTSGGLPYEQYF. CDR3 DNA: TGTGCCAGCACTACATCAGGGGGCCTTCCCTACGAGCAGTACTTC.

This clonotype showed up many times. This chain links TRBV12-3 or TRBV12-4 with TRBJ1-1; D gene unclear. Deletions cut 5 bases from V and 2 bases from J, with 15 bases between. This CDR3 spans 15 amino acids. The CDR3: CASSAETYINTEAFF. The CDR3 DNA sequence: TGTGCCAGCAGTGCCGAGACATATATCAACACTGAAGCTTTCTTT.

This clonotype was seen many times. The chain uses TRBV7-9 and TRBJ2-3; perhaps TRBD2 as D (5 bases). Germline loops: CDR1 SEHNR, CDR2 FQNEAQ (reference sequence). CDR3 length: 12 residues. V lost 5 bases and J lost 14, with 17 bases in between. The CDR3 nucleotides are TGTGCCAGCAGCGGATTAGCGACCTCCCCGTATTTT. Its translation: CASSGLATSPYF.

There are a few counts of this clonotype. The chain uses TRBV15 and TRBJ2-7; no clear D gene. The CDR3 runs to 13 residues. Germline loops: CDR1 LNHNV, CDR2 YYDKDF (reference sequence). V was pared by 5 bases and J by 2 bases, with 10 bases between. CDR3 DNA sequence: TGTGCCACCAGCGAAGCTGAAACCTACGAGCAGTACTTC. It codes for CATSEAETYEQYF.

This chain joins TRBV20-1 and TRBJ2-5; 7 bases fit TRBD2. Trimming at V came to 5 bases and at J to 0 bases, leaving 9 bases not matched to a gene. Germline CDR1 is DFQATT and CDR2 is SNEGSKA (reference sequence). This CDR3 is built from 15 residues. CDR3 sequence (DNA): TGCAGTGCTTTGACTAGCCCCGCGTACCAAGAGACCCAGTACTTC. It codes for CSALTSPAYQETQYF.

The chain joins TRBV9 to TRBJ2-1, with D maybe TRBD1 (5 bases). The germline V and J ends were trimmed by 3 bases and 1 base, with 11 bases remaining between them. The germline V gene encodes CDR1 SGDLS and CDR2 YYNGEE. The CDR3 is 15 residues long. CDR3 sequence reads: CASSEGQGSYNEQFF. The CDR3 region has the DNA TGTGCCAGCAGCGAAGGGCAGGGTTCCTACAATGAGCAGTTCTTC.

This clonotype was seen many times. This sequence joins TRBV11-2 and TRBJ2-5, with D possibly matching TRBD1 (6 bases). This CDR3 is built from 15 residues. CDR1 is SGHAT, CDR2 FQNNGV, per germline. Trimming left V 4 bases short and J 2 bases short, with 14 bases between. In nucleotides, the CDR3 is TGTGCCAGCAGCTCCGCGAGGGGGATTCAAGAGACCCAGTACTTC. Translation gives CASSSARGIQETQYF.

The chain links TRBV7-3 to TRBJ1-1; D is ambiguous. The CDR3 runs 14 residues. V dropped 4 bases and J dropped 5 bases, with 14 bases sitting between them. Germline V lookup: CDR1 SGHTA, CDR2 FQGTGA. Here the CDR3 reads CASSYTDRGTEAFF. The CDR3, as DNA: TGTGCCAGCAGCTATACAGATAGAGGGACTGAAGCTTTCTTT.